A single sample gave rise to the 7 T cell receptor beta chains below, sequenced in a study of blood T cell repertoires in COVID-19. The method was immunoSEQ multiplex PCR; TCRdb's version includes in-frame clones alone and lacks a portion of them. This sample has fewer than 150,000 clones; 75% to 90% occur once, and the top ten carry about 18%. Sequencing was performed on peripheral blood. The receptors shown here come from a woman aged 45-65 years who had recovered from COVID-19.

The genes are TRBV7-9 and TRBJ1-6; D not resolved. Germline V lookup: CDR1 SEHNR, CDR2 FQNEAQ (reference sequence). Trimming took off 1 base at V and 9 bases at J, with 13 bases between the two ends. CDR3 length: 15 residues. The DNA for the CDR3 is TGTGCCAGCAGCTTAGGGGATCCGGGGATTTCACCCCTCCACTTT. The encoded protein is CASSLGDPGISPLHF.

This clone is a singleton in its sample. The chain combines TRBV18 with TRBJ2-7; 11 positions match TRBD2. The germline V gene encodes CDR1 KGHSH and CDR2 LQKENI. The CDR3 runs to 16 residues. V gave up 0 bases and J gave up 2 bases; unmatched junction bases: 3. For the CDR3, the DNA is TGTGCCAGCTCACCACCGGGACTAGCGGCGCCCTACGAGCAGTACTTC. Its translation: CASSPPGLAAPYEQYF.

The chain recombines TRBV28 with TRBJ2-7, with D maybe TRBD1 (6 bases). The CDR3 loop spans 14 amino acids. The germline V gene encodes CDR1 MDHEN and CDR2 SYDVKM. The V gene lost 0 bases and the J gene lost 1 base, with 7 bases spanning the gap. CDR3 DNA: TGTGCCAGCAGTTTATGGGGGACATCCTACGAGCAGTACTTC. This sequence encodes CASSLWGTSYEQYF.

As to this clone: The same CDR3 arises from other DNA sequences in this sample as well. CDR3 in amino acids: CASSRTSGQETQYF. As DNA, the CDR3 is TGCGCCAGCAGTCGGACTAGCGGACAAGAGACCCAGTACTTC. This chain joins TRBV5-1 and TRBJ2-5, with 10 bases identical to TRBD2. The CDR3 totals 14 residues. The V and J ends lost 5 bases and 2 bases, in that order; junction bases with no gene match: 3. The germline gives CDR1 SGHRS, CDR2 YFSETQ. Complete variable domain (other parts from reference TRBV5-1 and TRBJ2-5): KAGVTQTPRYLIKTRGQQVTLSCSPISGHRSVSWYQQTPGQGLQFLFEYFSETQRNKGNFPGRFSGRQFSNSRSEMNVSTLELGDSALYLCASSRTSGQETQYFGPGTRLLVL.

The chain joins TRBV4-1 to TRBJ1-4; unclear D gene. The CDR3 has 15 amino acids. The V gene's germline CDR1 is MGHRA and CDR2 YSYEKL. V was cut by 1 base and J by 5 bases, with 11 bases left in between. The CDR3 loop is CASSQGGRRNEKLFF. The CDR3 DNA reads as TGCGCCAGCAGCCAAGGGGGTAGGAGGAATGAAAAACTGTTTTTT.

The V call is TRBV5-1, the J call TRBJ2-6; the D is unclear. This CDR3 has 16 amino acids. V gave up 4 bases and J gave up 0 bases, with 11 bases separating them. Germline assignment: CDR1 SGHRS and CDR2 YFSETQ. CDR3 sequence reads: CASSATIGSGANVLTF. The DNA for the CDR3 is TGCGCCAGCAGCGCCACAATTGGCTCTGGGGCCAACGTCCTGACTTTC.

The J gene is TRBJ2-3, the V gene TRBV7-9; 11 positions match TRBD2. Per germline, CDR1 SEHNR and CDR2 FQNEAQ (reference sequence). V shed 4 bases and J 1 base; nucleotides not matched to a gene: 7. CDR3 length equals 17 residues. The CDR3 spells CASSWLLAGAGTDTQYF. The DNA for the CDR3 is TGTGCCAGCAGCTGGTTACTAGCGGGAGCCGGCACAGATACGCAGTATTTT.